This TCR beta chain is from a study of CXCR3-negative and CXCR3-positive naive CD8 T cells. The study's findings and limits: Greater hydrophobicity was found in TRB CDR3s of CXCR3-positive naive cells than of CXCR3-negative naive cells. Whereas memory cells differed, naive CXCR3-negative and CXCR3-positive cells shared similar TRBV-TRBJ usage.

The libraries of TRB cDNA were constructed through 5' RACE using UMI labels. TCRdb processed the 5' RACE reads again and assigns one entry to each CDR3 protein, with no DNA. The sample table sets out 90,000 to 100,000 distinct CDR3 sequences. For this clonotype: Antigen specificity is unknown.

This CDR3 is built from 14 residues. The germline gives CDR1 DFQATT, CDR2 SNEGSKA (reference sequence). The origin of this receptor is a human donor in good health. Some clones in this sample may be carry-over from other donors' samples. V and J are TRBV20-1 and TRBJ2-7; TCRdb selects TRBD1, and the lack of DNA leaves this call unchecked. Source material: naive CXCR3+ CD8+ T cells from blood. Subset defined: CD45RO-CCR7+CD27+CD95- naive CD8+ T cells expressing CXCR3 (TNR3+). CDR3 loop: CSARDGQQDYEQYF.